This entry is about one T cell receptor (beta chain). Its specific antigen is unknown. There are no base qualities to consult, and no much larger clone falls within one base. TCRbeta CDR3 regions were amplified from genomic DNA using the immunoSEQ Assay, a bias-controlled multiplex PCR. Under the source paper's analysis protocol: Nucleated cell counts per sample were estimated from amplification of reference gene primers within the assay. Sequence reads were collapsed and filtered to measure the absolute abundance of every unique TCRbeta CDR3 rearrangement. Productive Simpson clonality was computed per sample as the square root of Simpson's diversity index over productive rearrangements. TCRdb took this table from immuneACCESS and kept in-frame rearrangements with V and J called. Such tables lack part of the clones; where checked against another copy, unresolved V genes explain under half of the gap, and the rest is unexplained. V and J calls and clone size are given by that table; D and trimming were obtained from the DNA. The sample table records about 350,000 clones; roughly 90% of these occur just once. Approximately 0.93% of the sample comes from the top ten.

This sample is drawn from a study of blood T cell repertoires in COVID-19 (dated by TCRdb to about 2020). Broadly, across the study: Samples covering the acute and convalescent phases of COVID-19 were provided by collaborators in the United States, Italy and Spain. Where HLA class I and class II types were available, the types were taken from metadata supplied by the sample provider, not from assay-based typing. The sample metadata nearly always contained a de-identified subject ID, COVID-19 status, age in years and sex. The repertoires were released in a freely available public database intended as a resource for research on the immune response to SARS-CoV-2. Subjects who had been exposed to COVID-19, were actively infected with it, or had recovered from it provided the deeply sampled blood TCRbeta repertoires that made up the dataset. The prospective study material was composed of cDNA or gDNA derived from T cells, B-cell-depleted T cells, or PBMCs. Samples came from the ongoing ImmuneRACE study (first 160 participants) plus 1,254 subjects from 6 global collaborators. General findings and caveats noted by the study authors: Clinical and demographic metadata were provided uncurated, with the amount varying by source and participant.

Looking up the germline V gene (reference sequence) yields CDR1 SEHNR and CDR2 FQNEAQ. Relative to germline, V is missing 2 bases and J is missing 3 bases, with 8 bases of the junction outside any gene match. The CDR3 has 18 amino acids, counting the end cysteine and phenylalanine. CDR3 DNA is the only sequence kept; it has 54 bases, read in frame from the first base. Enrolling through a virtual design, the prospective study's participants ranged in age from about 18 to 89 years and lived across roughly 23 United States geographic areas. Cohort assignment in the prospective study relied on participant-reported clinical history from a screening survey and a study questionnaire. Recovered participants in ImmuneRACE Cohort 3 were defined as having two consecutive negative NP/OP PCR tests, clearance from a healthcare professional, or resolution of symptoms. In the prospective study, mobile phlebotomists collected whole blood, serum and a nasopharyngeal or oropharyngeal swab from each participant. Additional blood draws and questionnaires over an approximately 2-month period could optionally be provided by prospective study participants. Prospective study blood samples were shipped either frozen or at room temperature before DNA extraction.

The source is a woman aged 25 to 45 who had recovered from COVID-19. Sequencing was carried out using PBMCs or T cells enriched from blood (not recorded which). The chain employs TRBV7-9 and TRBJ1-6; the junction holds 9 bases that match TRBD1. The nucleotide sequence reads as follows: TGTGCCAGCAGCTTACAGGACAGGGGAAGCCTCTATAATTCACCCCTCCACTTT. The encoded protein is CASSLQDRGSLYNSPLHF.